The entry below describes one T cell receptor (beta chain). The antigen is not known. This CDR3 comprises 15 residues. Germline values: CDR1 SGHDT, CDR2 YYEEEE. V trimming: 0 bases; J trimming: 2 bases; junction bases outside the gene matches: 5. The entry originates in a study of T cells in narcolepsy. Study context: Donors had narcolepsy type 1 or type 2, or were healthy controls. General study points: Autoreactive clonotypes reportedly recurred in blood of same and different patients, not controls. HCRT-specific and TRIB2-specific autoreactive clonotypes appeared among same-patient CSF and blood CD4+ clonotypes.

The protocol was immunoSEQ multiplex PCR, while the TCRdb copy is restricted to in-frame clones and leaves out a portion. Seen here are about 27,000 clones, roughly 74% observed once, and the top ten hold 3.4%. Input material: CD45RA- memory CD4+ T cells from PBMCs. The source is a human donor with narcolepsy. The chain joins TRBV5-6 to TRBJ2-7; the match to TRBD1 covers 7 bases. The chain's CDR3 is CASSLGQGVTYEQYF. CDR3 bases: TGTGCCAGCAGCTTGGGCCAGGGGGTCACCTACGAGCAGTACTTC.